Following are 5 T cell receptor beta chains from one sample sequenced in a study of PD-1 blockade in classical Hodgkin lymphoma. Generated by immunoSEQ multiplex PCR, the TCRdb table keeps only in-frame clones and is missing some. The repertoire holds thousands of clones, approximately 79% seen once, with more than 12% in the top ten. With no exception, relapse followed autologous stem cell transplantation in all patients, and brentuximab vedotin exposure varied. The sample consisted of peripheral blood mononuclear cells (PBMCs), taken at baseline. All receptors derive from a human donor with classical Hodgkin lymphoma.

The chain carries TRBV25-1 and TRBJ2-7; TRBD2 matches 8 bases. The germline V gene has CDR1 MGHDK and CDR2 SYGVNS. V dropped 2 bases and J dropped 3; count of bases not matched to a gene: 3. The CDR3 length is 14 residues. The CDR3 DNA reads as TGTGCCAGCAGTGAACAAACTAGCGGCTACGAGCAGTACTTC. Protein product: CASSEQTSGYEQYF.

The chain recombines TRBV30 with TRBJ2-7; TRBD1 matches at 8 bases. Germline assignment: CDR1 GTSNPN and CDR2 SVGIG (reference sequence). V shed 3 bases, J shed 5 bases, and the junction held 9 bases outside the gene matches. This CDR3 has 14 residues. The CDR3 DNA is TGTGCCTGGAGAACAGGGACAGGACCTAACGAGCAGTACTTC. It translates to CAWRTGTGPNEQYF.

The gene calls are TRBV9 and TRBJ2-1, with 12 bases matching TRBD2. This CDR3 contains 16 residues. Germline V gene data show CDR1 as SGDLS and CDR2 as YYNGEE. Trimming removed 4 bases from V and 7 bases from J; junction bases left unmatched: 9. Here the CDR3 DNA reads TGTGCCAGCAGCTCACGGACTAGCGGGACCAAGAATGAGCAGTTCTTC. This gives the protein CASSSRTSGTKNEQFF.

In this sample, this clone turned up once. The gene calls are TRBV5-1 and TRBJ1-4, with TRBD1 matching over 10 bases. Looked up from germline, CDR1 is SGHRS and CDR2 is YFSETQ. The length of the CDR3 is 15 residues. Losses at the gene ends were 4 bases for V and 5 bases for J; bases not matched to a gene: 5. In nucleotides, the CDR3 is TGCGCCAGCAGCGAGCGGACAGGGGGGAATGAAAAACTGTTTTTT. It encodes CASSERTGGNEKLFF.

The chain uses TRBV27 and TRBJ2-7, with 9 bases matching TRBD2. The germline CDR1 and CDR2 sequences are MNHEY and SMNVEV (reference sequence). With V trimmed by 5 bases and J by 0 bases, 8 bases remained unmatched. The CDR3 has 16 amino acids. CDR3: CASSRWGSGSSYEQYF. The CDR3 coding sequence is TGTGCCAGCAGTCGGTGGGGTAGCGGGAGCTCCTACGAGCAGTACTTC.